Listed below are T cell receptor beta chains from one sample, sequenced in a study of Tregs in tolerant kidney transplant recipients. Profiled with immunoSEQ multiplex PCR; TCRdb holds only in-frame clones, not every one. This table has some 55,000 clones, about 86% appearing once. Material: CD4+ T cells from blood. These receptors all stem from a human donor in good health. Each CDR3 is given with its conserved first and last residue. D genes are given only for firm matches. Not all rows give a size; the values are once, few, many and, for expanded clones, a class.

clone_size j_call d_call v_call cdr3_aa cdr3_nt
NA TRBJ1-1 NA TRBV20-1 CSAREGRQAFF TGCAGTGCTAGAGAGGGGAGGCAAGCTTTCTTT
NA TRBJ2-7 TRBD2 TRBV7-8 CASSPGGTSIYSYEQYF TGTGCCAGCAGCCCCGGGGGGACCTCAATTTACTCCTACGAGCAGTACTTC
NA TRBJ2-2 NA TRBV28 CASSPLAVANTGELFF TGTGCCAGCAGTCCTTTAGCGGTCGCGAACACCGGGGAGCTGTTTTTT
once TRBJ2-1 NA TRBV7-3 CASSPTGPDEQFF TGTGCCAGCAGCCCGACGGGACCAGATGAGCAGTTCTTC
NA TRBJ2-1 NA TRBV7-9 CASSLGALNNEQFF TGTGCCAGCAGCTTGGGGGCGTTGAACAATGAGCAGTTCTTC
NA TRBJ1-6 NA TRBV6-5 CASSYLGRGNSPLHF TGTGCCAGCAGTTACTTGGGGCGGGGAAATTCACCCCTCCACTTT
NA TRBJ1-1 TRBD1 TRBV19 CASRTQGAASEAFF TGTGCCAGTAGAACTCAGGGGGCAGCTAGTGAAGCTTTCTTT
NA TRBJ2-1 TRBD1 TRBV27 CASGDRGGTHEQFF TGTGCCAGCGGTGACAGGGGTGGGACCCATGAGCAGTTCTTC
few TRBJ1-5 NA TRBV7-2 CASSLGGGRVNQPQHF TGTGCCAGCAGCTTAGGAGGGGGGCGCGTAAATCAGCCCCAGCATTTT
NA TRBJ2-6 NA TRBV4-3 CASSRETYNVLTF TGCGCCAGCAGCCGAGAGACCTACAACGTCCTGACTTTC
NA TRBJ2-2 TRBD1 TRBV7-6 CASSPYLTGGITGELFF TGTGCCAGCAGCCCTTATCTGACAGGGGGAATCACCGGGGAGCTGTTTTTT
NA TRBJ2-7 NA TRBV5-1 CASSLARIGTPREQYF TGCGCCAGCAGCTTGGCCAGGATCGGGACCCCCCGCGAGCAGTACTTC
NA TRBJ1-6 NA TRBV5-6 CASSWRESSYNSPLHF TGTGCCAGCAGCTGGCGGGAGAGCTCCTATAATTCACCCCTCCACTTT
NA TRBJ1-6 NA TRBV18 CASSPGVNSPLHF TGTGCCAGCTCACCAGGGGTCAATTCACCCCTCCACTTT
few TRBJ1-5 NA TRBV2 CASSGMGNQPQHF TGTGCCAGCAGTGGTATGGGCAATCAGCCCCAGCATTTT
many TRBJ1-1 NA TRBV4-1 CASSHPLSRMNTEAFF TGCGCCAGCAGCCATCCCTTATCCAGGATGAACACTGAAGCTTTCTTT
NA TRBJ2-7 TRBD1 TRBV7-8 CASSLEGGRNYEQYF TGTGCCAGCAGCTTAGAAGGGGGCCGGAACTACGAGCAGTACTTC
NA TRBJ2-2 NA TRBV5-6 CASIRAEGANTGELFF TGTGCCAGCATCCGAGCGGAGGGGGCGAACACCGGGGAGCTGTTTTTT
NA TRBJ2-2 TRBD2 TRBV5-4 CASSRRGAEDTGELFF TGTGCCAGCAGCCGGCGGGGGGCGGAGGACACCGGGGAGCTGTTTTTT
NA TRBJ1-4 NA TRBV5-5 CASSSADGKLFF TGTGCCAGCAGCTCGGCAGATGGAAAACTGTTTTTT
NA TRBJ2-3 NA TRBV4-2 CASSQVLPAGTDTQYF TGTGCCAGCAGCCAAGTTCTACCGGCGGGCACAGATACGCAGTATTTT
NA TRBJ1-5 NA TRBV7-2 CASSLERSNQPQHF TGTGCCAGCAGCTTAGAACGAAGCAATCAGCCCCAGCATTTT